This TCR beta chain was identified during a study of regulatory T cells in long-lasting Graves disease. The CDR3 loop spans 15 amino acids. With regard to this clonotype: A read error may account for a junction end that differs from germline.

Time point specified: newly diagnosed GD, antithyroid drugs for less than 3 months. Construction of the TCR library relied on RNA isolated from PBMCs. Combining iRepertoire HTBI primers with Arm-PCR of CDR3 regions, the authors built TCR beta libraries. MiXCR was run by TCRdb on the multiplex PCR reads, yielding one entry per CDR3 protein. The sample yields 350,000 to 550,000 distinct CDR3 sequences, roughly 17% seen once. These data also featured in a second study, about T cells in Graves' hyperthyroidism and ophthalmopathy.

V gene TRBV12-3 or TRBV12-4 combines with J gene TRBJ2-2; tentatively, D is TRBD1 or TRBD2 (5 bases each). Sequencing was performed on peripheral blood mononuclear cells (PBMCs), taken at new diagnosis, from a patient treated with antithyroid drugs. This sequence was found in a woman younger than 35 with Graves disease. CDR3 DNA: TGTGCCGGCAGACGGGACCTTAGGAACACCGGGGAGCTGTTTTTT. The encoded protein is CAGRRDLRNTGELFF.